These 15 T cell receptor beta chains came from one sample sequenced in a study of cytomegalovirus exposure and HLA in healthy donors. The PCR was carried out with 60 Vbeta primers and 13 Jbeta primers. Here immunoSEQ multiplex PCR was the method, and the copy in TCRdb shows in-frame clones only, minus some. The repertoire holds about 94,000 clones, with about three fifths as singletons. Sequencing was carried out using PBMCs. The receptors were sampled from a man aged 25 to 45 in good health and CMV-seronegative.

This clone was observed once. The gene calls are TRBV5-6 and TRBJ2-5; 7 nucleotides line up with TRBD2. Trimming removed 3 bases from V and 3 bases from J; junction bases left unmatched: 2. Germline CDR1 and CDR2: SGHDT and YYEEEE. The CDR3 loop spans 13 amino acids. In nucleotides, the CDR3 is TGTGCCAGCAGCTGGCTAGCGGAAGAGACCCAGTACTTC. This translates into CASSWLAEETQYF.

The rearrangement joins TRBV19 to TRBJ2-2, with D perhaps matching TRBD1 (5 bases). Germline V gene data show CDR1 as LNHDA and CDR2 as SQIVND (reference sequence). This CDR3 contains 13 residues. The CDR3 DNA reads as TGTGCGGCGGCCAGGGAGAACACCGGGGAGCTGTTTTTT. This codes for CAAARENTGELFF. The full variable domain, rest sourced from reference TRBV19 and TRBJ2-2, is DGGITQSPKYLFRKEGQNVTLSCEQNLNHDAMYWYRQDPGQGLRLIYYSQIVNDFQKGDIAEGYSVSREKKESFPLTVTSAQKNPTAFYLCAAARENTGELFFGEGSRLTVL.

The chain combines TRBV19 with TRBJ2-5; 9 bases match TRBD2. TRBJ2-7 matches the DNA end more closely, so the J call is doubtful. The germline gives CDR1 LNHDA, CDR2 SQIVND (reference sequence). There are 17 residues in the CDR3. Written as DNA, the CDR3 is TGTGCCAGTACCCTTCGGCTAGCGGGGACCATCTCCTACGAGCAGTACTTC. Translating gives CASTLRLAGTISYEQYF.

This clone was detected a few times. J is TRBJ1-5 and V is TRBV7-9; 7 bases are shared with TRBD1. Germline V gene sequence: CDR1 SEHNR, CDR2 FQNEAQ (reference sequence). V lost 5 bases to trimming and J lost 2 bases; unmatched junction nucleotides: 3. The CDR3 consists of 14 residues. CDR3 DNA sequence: TGTGCCAGCAGCCCAGGGGGAGGCAATCAGCCCCAGCATTTT. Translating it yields CASSPGGGNQPQHF.

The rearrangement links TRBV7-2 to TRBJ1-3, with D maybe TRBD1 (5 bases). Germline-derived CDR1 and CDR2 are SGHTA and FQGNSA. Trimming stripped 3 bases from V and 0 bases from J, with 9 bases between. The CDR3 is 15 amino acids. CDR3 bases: TGTGCCAGCAGCTTTGACAGTTACTCTGGAAACACCATATATTTT. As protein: CASSFDSYSGNTIYF.

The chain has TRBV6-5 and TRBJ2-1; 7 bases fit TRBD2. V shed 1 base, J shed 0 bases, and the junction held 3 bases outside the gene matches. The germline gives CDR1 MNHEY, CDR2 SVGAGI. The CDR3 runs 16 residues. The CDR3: CASSYFGGSSYNEQFF. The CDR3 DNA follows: TGTGCCAGCAGTTACTTCGGGGGGAGCTCCTACAATGAGCAGTTCTTC.

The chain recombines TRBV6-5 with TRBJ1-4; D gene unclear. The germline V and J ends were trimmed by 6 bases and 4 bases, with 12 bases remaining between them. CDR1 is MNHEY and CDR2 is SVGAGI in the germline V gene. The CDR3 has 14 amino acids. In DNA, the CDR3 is TGTGCCAGCAGAGACAATCGGGATAATGAAAAACTGTTTTTT. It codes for CASRDNRDNEKLFF.

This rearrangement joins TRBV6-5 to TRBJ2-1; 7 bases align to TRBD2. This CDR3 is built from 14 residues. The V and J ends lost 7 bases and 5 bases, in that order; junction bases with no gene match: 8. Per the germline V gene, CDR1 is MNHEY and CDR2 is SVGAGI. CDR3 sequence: CASTPAGMNNEQFF. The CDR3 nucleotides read TGTGCCAGCACCCCAGCGGGGATGAACAATGAGCAGTTCTTC.

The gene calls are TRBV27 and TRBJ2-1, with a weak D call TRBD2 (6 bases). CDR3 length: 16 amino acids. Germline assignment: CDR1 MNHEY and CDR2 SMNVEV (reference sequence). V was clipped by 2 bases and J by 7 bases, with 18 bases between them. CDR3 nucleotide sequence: TGTGCCAGCAGTTTAGGGACCGGGAGAGGGTTGAATGAGCAGTTCTTC. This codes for CASSLGTGRGLNEQFF.

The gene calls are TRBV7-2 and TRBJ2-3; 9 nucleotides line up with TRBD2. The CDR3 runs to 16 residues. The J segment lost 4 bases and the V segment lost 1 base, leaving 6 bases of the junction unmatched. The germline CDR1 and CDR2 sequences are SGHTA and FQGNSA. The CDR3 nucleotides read TGTGCCAGCAGCTTAGGACTAGCGGTCCCATCAGATACGCAGTATTTT. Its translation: CASSLGLAVPSDTQYF. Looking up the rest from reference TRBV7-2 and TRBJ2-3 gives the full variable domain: GAGVSQSPSNKVTEKGKDVELRCDPISGHTALYWYRQSLGQGLEFLIYFQGNSAPDKSGLPSDRFSAERTGGSVSTLTIQRTQQEDSAVYLCASSLGLAVPSDTQYFGPGTRLTVL.

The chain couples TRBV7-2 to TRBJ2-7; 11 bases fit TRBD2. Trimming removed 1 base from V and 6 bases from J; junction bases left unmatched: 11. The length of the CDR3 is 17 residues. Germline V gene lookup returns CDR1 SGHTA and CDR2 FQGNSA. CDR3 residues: CASSLVHSGRAFLEQYF. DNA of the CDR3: TGTGCCAGCAGCTTAGTGCATAGCGGGAGGGCCTTTCTCGAGCAGTACTTC.

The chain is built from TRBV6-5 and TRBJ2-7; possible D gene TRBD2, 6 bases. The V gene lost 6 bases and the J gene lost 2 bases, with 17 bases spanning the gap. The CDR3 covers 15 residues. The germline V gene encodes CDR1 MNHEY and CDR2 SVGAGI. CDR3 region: CASSLRGGLTYEQYF. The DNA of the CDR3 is TGTGCCAGCAGCCTCCGTGGGGGGTTAACCTACGAGCAGTACTTC.

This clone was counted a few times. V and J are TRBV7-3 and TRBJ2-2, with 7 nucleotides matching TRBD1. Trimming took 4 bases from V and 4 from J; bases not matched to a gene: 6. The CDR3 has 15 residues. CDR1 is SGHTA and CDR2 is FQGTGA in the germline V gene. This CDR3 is CASSSMTGSTGELFF. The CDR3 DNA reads TGTGCCAGCAGCTCAATGACAGGGTCCACCGGGGAGCTGTTTTTT.

This chain's CDR3 is CASSQASGYSYEQYF. The CDR3 nucleotides are TGTGCCAGCAGCCAAGCTAGCGGGTACTCCTACGAGCAGTACTTC. This sequence joins TRBV4-2 and TRBJ2-7; 8 bases fit TRBD2. The CDR3 has 15 amino acids. V was pared by 1 base and J by 0 bases, with 2 bases of the junction left unmatched. In germline, CDR1 is LGHNA, CDR2 YNFKEQ.

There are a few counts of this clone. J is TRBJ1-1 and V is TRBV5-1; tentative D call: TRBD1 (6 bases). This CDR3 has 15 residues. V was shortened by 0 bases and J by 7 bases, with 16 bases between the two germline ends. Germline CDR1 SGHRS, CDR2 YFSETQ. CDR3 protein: CASSLAGGGQGEAFF. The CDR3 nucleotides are TGCGCCAGCAGCTTGGCCGGGGGGGGGCAAGGTGAAGCTTTCTTT.